What follows are 14 T cell receptor beta chains derived from one specimen sequenced in a study of blood T cell repertoires in COVID-19 (dated by TCRdb to the early 2020s). Library prep was done by the immunoSEQ multiplex PCR assay. This immuneACCESS table, as held by TCRdb, lists in-frame sequences with V and J called but not all clones. Of the missing ones, under half trace to an unresolved V gene in checked studies; the others have no known cause. For this sample the table gives roughly 78,000 clones, of which 85% to 90% were detected only once. Less than 0.65% of the sample goes to the ten largest clones. The source material was peripheral blood. The source of these receptors is a man aged 55-75 years with acute or convalescent COVID-19.

J is TRBJ1-2 and V is TRBV29-1; 7 nucleotides align to TRBD1. V shed 7 bases, J shed 2 bases, and the junction held 4 bases outside the gene matches. This CDR3 is 12 amino acids long. Per the germline V gene, CDR1 is SQVTM and CDR2 is ANQGSEA. Here the CDR3 reads CSGETGNYGYTF. The CDR3 DNA reads TGCAGCGGTGAGACAGGGAACTATGGCTACACCTTC. Full variable domain (remainder filled in from reference TRBV29-1 and TRBJ1-2): SAVISQKPSRDICQRGTSLTIQCQVDSQVTMMFWYRQQPGQSLTLIATANQGSEATYESGFVIDKFPISRPNLTFSTLTVSNMSPEDSSIYLCSGETGNYGYTFGSGTRLTVV.

This sequence joins TRBV7-8 and TRBJ2-5, with a possible D match to TRBD2 (7 bases). Trimming left V 1 base short and J 5 bases short, with 20 bases between. The CDR3 extends over 17 amino acids. Germline assignment: CDR1 SGHVS and CDR2 FQNEAQ. The CDR3: CASSLVRVGGGFETQYF. The DNA for the CDR3 is TGTGCCAGCAGCTTAGTACGGGTGGGAGGGGGGTTTGAGACCCAGTACTTC.

This clone was recorded a few times. V gene TRBV6-5 combines with J gene TRBJ1-6; D is possibly TRBD1 (6 bases). The germline V gene has CDR1 MNHEY and CDR2 SVGAGI. The CDR3 sequence is 15 residues long. Trimming shortened V by 6 bases and J by 10 bases, and 19 bases separated the two germline ends. The CDR3 here is CASSRKTGGESPLHF. In DNA, the CDR3 is TGTGCCAGCAGCCGAAAGACAGGAGGAGAGTCACCCCTCCACTTT.

This sequence joins TRBV6-5 and TRBJ2-1; TRBD2 agrees at 8 bases. Losses at the gene ends were 7 bases for V and 8 bases for J; bases not matched to a gene: 13. This CDR3 has 15 residues. The germline V gene has CDR1 MNHEY and CDR2 SVGAGI. CDR3 nucleotides: TGTGCCAGCAACCTGCGGGGGGTCACGAGAGATGAGCAGTTCTTC. It encodes CASNLRGVTRDEQFF.

The CDR3 protein is CASSPPAGQETQYF. The CDR3 DNA sequence: TGTGCCAGCAGCCCCCCAGCGGGGCAGGAGACCCAGTACTTC. The rearrangement links TRBV7-2 to TRBJ2-5, with TRBD2 identical over 7 bases. The CDR3 is made up of 14 amino acids. The J segment lost 5 bases and the V segment lost 5 bases, leaving 8 bases of the junction unmatched. Germline CDR1 and CDR2: SGHTA and FQGNSA. Drawing the rest from reference TRBV7-2 and TRBJ2-5, the complete variable domain is GAGVSQSPSNKVTEKGKDVELRCDPISGHTALYWYRQSLGQGLEFLIYFQGNSAPDKSGLPSDRFSAERTGGSVSTLTIQRTQQEDSAVYLCASSPPAGQETQYFGPGTRLLVL.

The V and J genes are TRBV5-1 and TRBJ2-4, with 8 bases matching TRBD1. This CDR3 has 16 amino acids. The V and J ends lost 4 bases and 2 bases, in that order; junction bases with no gene match: 8. CDR1 and CDR2 from the germline V gene are SGHRS and YFSETQ. CDR3 DNA: TGCGCCAGCAGCCCCCGGGACAGGTCTTCCAAAAACATTCAGTACTTC. Translating gives CASSPRDRSSKNIQYF.

This clone has more than one count but fewer than ten. V is TRBV6-5 and J is TRBJ2-7; D unclear. Germline CDR1 MNHEY, CDR2 SVGAGI. The CDR3 loop spans 15 amino acids. V shed 5 bases and J shed 0 bases, with 14 bases lying between them. The CDR3 loop is CASSPRRRSSYEQYF. The CDR3 DNA sequence: TGTGCCAGCAGTCCCCGGCGTCGGAGCTCCTACGAGCAGTACTTC.

The chain joins TRBV27 to TRBJ2-1; no firm D call. The V end lost 0 bases, the J end lost 3 bases, and 9 bases lay between the germline ends. This CDR3 is 15 amino acids long. The germline CDR1 and CDR2 sequences are MNHEY and SMNVEV (reference sequence). CDR3: CASSLSSGYYNEQFF. Written as DNA, the CDR3 is TGTGCCAGCAGTTTATCTTCAGGATACTACAATGAGCAGTTCTTC.

This clone was seen a single time. The CDR3 DNA reads TGTGCCAGCAGACAAGCGGGGGAGGACGGAGAGACCCAGTACTTC. It codes for CASRQAGEDGETQYF. This chain connects TRBV6-5 to TRBJ2-5; TRBD2 matches at 8 bases. Per the germline V gene, CDR1 is MNHEY and CDR2 is SVGAGI. The CDR3 is made up of 15 amino acids. V lost 6 bases, J lost 4 bases, and 10 bases stayed unmatched.

The V and J genes are TRBV27 and TRBJ2-7; TRBD2 agrees at 10 bases. Germline CDR1 reads MNHEY; CDR2 reads SMNVEV (reference sequence). The CDR3 contains 16 residues. The J segment lost 1 base and the V segment lost 4 bases, leaving 7 bases of the junction unmatched. CDR3: CASSYTSGKISYEQYF. The CDR3 DNA sequence: TGTGCCAGCAGTTATACTAGCGGGAAAATATCCTACGAGCAGTACTTC.

The V gene is TRBV7-3, the J gene TRBJ2-5, with D maybe TRBD1 (6 bases). The V gene lost 5 bases and the J gene lost 7 bases, with 14 bases spanning the gap. The CDR3 has 13 residues. In germline, CDR1 is SGHTA, CDR2 FQGTGA. CDR3 nucleotides: TGTGCCAGCAGCACAGGGTTTACAGGGACCCAGTACTTC. Amino acids: CASSTGFTGTQYF.

This clone showed up just once. The chain employs TRBV28 and TRBJ1-2; D perhaps matches TRBD1 (5 bases). The CDR3 has 12 amino acids. CDR1 and CDR2 (germline): MDHEN, SYDVKM. Trimming shortened V by 6 bases and J by 8 bases, and 13 bases separated the two germline ends. The CDR3 nucleotides read TGTGCCAGCAGACCCGGGGGTTTGGGCTACACCTTC. Protein product: CASRPGGLGYTF.

J is TRBJ2-7 and V is TRBV5-1; 10 nucleotides match TRBD1. With V trimmed by 0 bases and J by 4 bases, 7 bases remained unmatched. Germline CDR1 and CDR2: SGHRS and YFSETQ. The CDR3 is 16 residues long. CDR3 in amino acids: CASSLVLTGGEYEQYF. CDR3 DNA sequence: TGCGCCAGCAGCTTGGTACTGACAGGGGGCGAGTACGAGCAGTACTTC.

The CDR3, as DNA: TGCGCCAGCAGCCCGAGGACAGGGGGCGGAAACACTGAAGCTTTCTTT. Amino acids: CASSPRTGGGNTEAFF. The chain joins TRBV5-1 to TRBJ1-1, with TRBD1 matching over 11 bases. This CDR3 spans 16 amino acids. The germline CDR1 and CDR2 sequences are SGHRS and YFSETQ. Unmatched junction bases numbered 7, after V lost 4 bases and J lost 2 bases.